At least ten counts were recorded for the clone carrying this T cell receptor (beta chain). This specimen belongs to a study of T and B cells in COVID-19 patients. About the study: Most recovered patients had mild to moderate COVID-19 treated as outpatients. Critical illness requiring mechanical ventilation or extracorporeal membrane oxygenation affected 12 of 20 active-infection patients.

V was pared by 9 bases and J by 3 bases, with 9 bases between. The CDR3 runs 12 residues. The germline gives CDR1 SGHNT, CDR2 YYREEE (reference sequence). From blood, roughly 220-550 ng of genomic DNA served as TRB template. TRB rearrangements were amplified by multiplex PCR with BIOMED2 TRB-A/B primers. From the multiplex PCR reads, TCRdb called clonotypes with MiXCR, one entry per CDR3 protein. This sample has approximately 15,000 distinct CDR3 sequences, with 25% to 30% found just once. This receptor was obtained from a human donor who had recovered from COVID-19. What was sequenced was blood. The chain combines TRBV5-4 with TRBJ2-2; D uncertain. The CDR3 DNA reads TGTGCCAACCTCGGAGACACCGGGGAGCTGTTTTTT. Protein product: CANLGDTGELFF. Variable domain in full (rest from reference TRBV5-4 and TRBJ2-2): ETGVTQSPTHLIKTRGQQVTLRCSSQSGHNTVSWYQQALGQGPQFIFQYYREEENGRGNFPPRFSGLQFPNYSSELNVNALELDDSALYLCANLGDTGELFFGEGSRLTVL.